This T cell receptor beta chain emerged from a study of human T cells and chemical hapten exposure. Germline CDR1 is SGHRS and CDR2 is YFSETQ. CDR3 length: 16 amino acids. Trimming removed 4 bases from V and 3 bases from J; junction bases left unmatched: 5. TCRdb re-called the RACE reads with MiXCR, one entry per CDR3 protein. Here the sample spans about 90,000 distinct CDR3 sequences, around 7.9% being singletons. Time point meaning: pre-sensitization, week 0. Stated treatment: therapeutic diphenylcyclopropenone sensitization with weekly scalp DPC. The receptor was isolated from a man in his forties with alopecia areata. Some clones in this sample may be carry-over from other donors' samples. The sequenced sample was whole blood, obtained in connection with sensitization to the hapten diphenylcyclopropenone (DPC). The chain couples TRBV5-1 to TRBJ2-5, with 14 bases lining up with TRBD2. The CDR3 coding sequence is TGCGCCAGCAGCGGAGGGGGACTAGCGGGAGAAGAGACCCAGTACTTC. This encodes CASSGGGLAGEETQYF.